Each of the 22 T cell receptor beta chains below was sequenced from the same sample in a study of T cell responses to AZD1222 COVID-19 vaccine. Only in-frame clones appear in the TCRdb table, and some are missing; sequencing was by immunoSEQ multiplex PCR. The table shows more than 95,000 clones, with about 93% occurring only once. Sample: peripheral blood, taken on day 0 of AZD1222 vaccination. These receptor sequences come from an adult in good health.

The rearrangement links TRBV2 to TRBJ2-1; the match to TRBD1 covers 8 bases. After removal of 6 bases from V and 2 bases from J, the junction contained 6 bases not matched to a gene. CDR1 SNHLY and CDR2 FYNNEI come from the germline V gene. The CDR3 has 15 amino acids. The CDR3 nucleotides read TGTGCCAGCAGAGACGACAGGGGCGCCTACAATGAGCAGTTCTTC. It yields the protein CASRDDRGAYNEQFF.

This chain links TRBV5-1 with TRBJ1-3; TRBD1 aligns across 8 bases. The CDR3 covers 16 residues. V trimming: 4 bases; J trimming: 4 bases; junction bases outside the gene matches: 10. CDR1 and CDR2 (germline): SGHRS, YFSETQ. CDR3 sequence (DNA): TGCGCCAGCAGCCTGGGCCAGGGGGCGCTGGGAAACACCATATATTTT. The encoded protein is CASSLGQGALGNTIYF.

This chain connects TRBV11-2 to TRBJ1-2; D perhaps matches TRBD1 (5 bases). V was pared by 5 bases and J by 5 bases, with 15 bases between. The CDR3 runs 14 residues. Germline V lookup: CDR1 SGHAT, CDR2 FQNNGV. The CDR3 here is CASSPQPGAYGYTF. The CDR3, as DNA: TGTGCCAGCAGCCCCCAGCCCGGGGCGTATGGCTACACCTTC.

The J gene is TRBJ2-7, the V gene TRBV6-5; D is unclear. The germline V gene encodes CDR1 MNHEY and CDR2 SVGAGI. This CDR3 is built from 13 residues. Trimming stripped 7 bases from V and 1 base from J, with 11 bases between. CDR3 sequence (DNA): TGTGCCAGCACAGAAAGGATATCCTACGAGCAGTACTTC. This gives the protein CASTERISYEQYF.

V and J are TRBV28 and TRBJ2-2, with 8 nucleotides matching TRBD1. Germline CDR1 and CDR2: MDHEN and SYDVKM. J lost 6 bases, V lost 7 bases, and 7 bases had no gene match. This CDR3 contains 14 residues. The chain's CDR3 is CASNTQGAAGELFF. DNA of the CDR3: TGTGCCAGCAACACCCAGGGGGCCGCCGGGGAGCTGTTTTTT.

The chain links TRBV6-5 to TRBJ2-7, with 9 bases matching TRBD1. V lost 5 bases and J lost 4; bases outside the gene matches: 9. Per germline, CDR1 MNHEY and CDR2 SVGAGI. CDR3 size: 15 residues. The CDR3 region has the DNA TGTGCCAGCAGTCCAAATCCGGGACAGGGTTACGAGCAGTACTTC. Protein product: CASSPNPGQGYEQYF.

This clone was seen only once. V usage is TRBV25-1 and J usage is TRBJ2-3; TRBD2 matches at 11 bases. J lost 2 bases, V lost 6 bases, and 13 bases had no gene match. CDR1 MGHDK and CDR2 SYGVNS come from the germline V gene. The CDR3 is made up of 18 amino acids. The chain's CDR3 is CASSATSGDDPPTDTQYF. The CDR3 region has the DNA TGTGCCAGCAGCGCGACTAGCGGGGATGATCCGCCCACAGATACGCAGTATTTT.

The gene calls are TRBV7-3 and TRBJ2-2; the match to TRBD2 covers 8 bases. The length of the CDR3 is 15 residues. Losses at the gene ends were 4 bases for V and 5 bases for J; bases not matched to a gene: 6. Germline V gene lookup returns CDR1 SGHTA and CDR2 FQGTGA. The CDR3 coding sequence is TGTGCCAGCAGCTCCCCATCTAGCGGGACCGGGGAGCTGTTTTTT. Encoded protein: CASSSPSSGTGELFF.

This chain uses TRBV7-2 with TRBJ1-4, with D possibly being TRBD1 (6 bases). This CDR3 is built from 15 residues. In germline, CDR1 is SGHTA, CDR2 FQGNSA. V was clipped by 4 bases and J by 7 bases, with 16 bases between them. CDR3 amino acids: CASSSQGAGGEKLFF. CDR3 in DNA: TGTGCCAGCAGCTCACAGGGAGCGGGGGGTGAAAAACTGTTTTTT.

The rearrangement joins TRBV30 to TRBJ1-2; 7 positions agree with TRBD1. The J segment lost 8 bases and the V segment lost 3 bases, leaving 9 bases of the junction unmatched. The length of the CDR3 is 13 residues. Germline V gives CDR1 GTSNPN, CDR2 SVGIG (reference sequence). Here the CDR3 reads CAWSDTQGKGYTF. The DNA for the CDR3 is TGTGCCTGGAGCGATACACAGGGGAAAGGCTACACCTTC.

The rearrangement joins TRBV9 to TRBJ2-1; D remains ambiguous. From germline, CDR1 is SGDLS and CDR2 YYNGEE. Trimming took 3 bases from V and 0 from J, leaving 16 bases between them. CDR3 length: 17 amino acids. CDR3 protein: CASSANFNRSSYNEQFF. CDR3 nucleotide sequence: TGTGCCAGCAGCGCGAACTTTAATAGAAGCTCCTACAATGAGCAGTTCTTC.

V gene TRBV6-5 combines with J gene TRBJ2-1; tentatively, D is TRBD2 (5 bases). From germline, CDR1 is MNHEY and CDR2 SVGAGI. The ends were cut back, 5 bases at V and 2 bases at J, with 13 bases in the middle. The CDR3 is made up of 15 amino acids. This CDR3 reads CASSHTRTPYNEQFF. CDR3 sequence (DNA): TGTGCCAGCAGTCATACTAGGACCCCCTACAATGAGCAGTTCTTC.

This CDR3 is CASSPPGNQPQHF. The CDR3 DNA sequence: TGTGCCAGCTCACCACCAGGAAATCAGCCCCAGCATTTT. This chain joins TRBV18 and TRBJ1-5; D ambiguous. The CDR3 has 13 residues. Deletions cut 0 bases from V and 4 bases from J, with 4 bases between. Germline CDR1 and CDR2: KGHSH and LQKENI.

The CDR3 region has the DNA TGTGCCAGCAGCCAAGATAAATTGCGCCGGTACTTC. Residues: CASSQDKLRRYF. The chain is built from TRBV3-1 (or the pseudogene TRBV3-2) and TRBJ2-7; D is uncertain. V lost 0 bases to trimming and J lost 12 bases, with 12 bases between them. The CDR3 runs 12 residues. Germline V gene lookup returns CDR1 LGHDT and CDR2 YNNKEL (reference sequence).

The gene calls are TRBV3-1 (or the pseudogene TRBV3-2) and TRBJ2-7; D may be TRBD1 (5 bases). The germline CDR1 and CDR2 sequences are LGHDT and YNNKEL (reference sequence). The CDR3 has 13 amino acids. V dropped 3 bases and J dropped 6 bases, with 12 bases sitting between them. This chain's CDR3 is CASSHRQIPEQYF. In DNA form, the CDR3 reads TGTGCCAGCAGCCACAGACAGATCCCCGAGCAGTACTTC.

The rearrangement links TRBV11-3 to TRBJ2-5, with D possibly being TRBD2 (5 bases). This CDR3 has 14 residues. Germline CDR1 SGHNT, CDR2 YENEEA. V shed 5 bases and J shed 2 bases, with 12 bases lying between them. CDR3 protein: CASSNKRVQETQYF. The CDR3, as DNA: TGTGCCAGCAGCAACAAGAGGGTACAAGAGACCCAGTACTTC.

The V call is TRBV4-2, the J call TRBJ2-7; D is uncertain. Germline CDR1 reads LGHNA; CDR2 reads YNFKEQ. This CDR3 spans 17 amino acids. V was trimmed by 0 bases and J by 3 bases, leaving 18 bases between them. CDR3 in DNA: TGTGCCAGCAGCCAAGAGAGTGGGCCGAGTAGGTACTACGAGCAGTACTTC. Encoded protein: CASSQESGPSRYYEQYF.

This sequence joins TRBV4-2 and TRBJ1-1; D uncertain. Per germline, CDR1 LGHNA and CDR2 YNFKEQ. V dropped 0 bases and J dropped 0 bases, with 11 bases sitting between them. The CDR3 runs to 16 residues. DNA of the CDR3: TGTGCCAGCAGCCAAGAACCCATTGCGATGAACACTGAAGCTTTCTTT. Its protein is CASSQEPIAMNTEAFF.

V usage is TRBV6-2 or TRBV6-3 and J usage is TRBJ1-2; weak D call: TRBD1 (6 bases). V was pared by 2 bases and J by 4 bases, with 17 bases between. The CDR3 extends over 16 amino acids. Germline V lookup: CDR1 MNHEY, CDR2 SVGEGT. CDR3 in DNA: TGTGCCAGCAGTTACCCGGCGGGACAAGCCGCCTATGGCTACACCTTC. Translation gives CASSYPAGQAAYGYTF.

This sequence joins TRBV4-1 and TRBJ2-2; D ambiguous. CDR3 length: 15 amino acids. The ends were cut back, 1 base at V and 3 bases at J, with 9 bases in the middle. In germline, CDR1 is MGHRA, CDR2 YSYEKL. CDR3 nucleotides: TGCGCCAGCAGCCAAGGGGTAGGGTACACCGGGGAGCTGTTTTTT. Translating it yields CASSQGVGYTGELFF.

The chain carries TRBV14 and TRBJ2-6; D remains ambiguous. CDR3 length: 14 residues. Trimming removed 7 bases from V and 0 bases from J, with 7 bases in between. Germline CDR1 and CDR2: SGHDN and FVKESK. The CDR3: CASTLSSGANVLTF. The CDR3 DNA follows: TGTGCCAGCACACTGAGCTCTGGGGCCAACGTCCTGACTTTC.

The chain joins TRBV10-3 to TRBJ2-7; the D gene is possibly TRBD2 (5 bases). V dropped 6 bases and J dropped 9 bases, with 21 bases sitting between them. The CDR3 runs to 14 residues. Germline V gene lookup returns CDR1 ENHRY and CDR2 SYGVKD. CDR3 protein: CAIRDPGPSLGQYF. The CDR3 nucleotides are TGTGCCATCAGGGACCCCGGGCCTAGCCTTGGGCAGTACTTC.